The clone carrying this T cell receptor (beta chain) was seen just once. Its antigen is as yet unknown. This specimen belongs to a study of graft-versus-host responses after intestinal transplantation. About the research overall: Isolated intestinal, liver-intestinal, or multivisceral transplants were what recipients had. The study gave all recipients anti-thymocyte globulin induction, then tacrolimus and steroids for about 3 years.

The method was immunoSEQ multiplex PCR; TCRdb's version includes in-frame clones alone and lacks a portion of them. The sample records some 120,000 clones, around 94% being singletons. Findings and caveats of the study: The authors found GvH clones in recipient marrow, some appearing first in ileum or blood. High graft-versus-host to host-versus-graft clonal ratios were seen in allografts of patients with graft-donor T cell macrochimerism.

The germline CDR1 and CDR2 sequences are SGDLS and YYNGEE. CDR3 length: 18 residues. Trimming cost V 4 bases and J 0 bases; bases outside gene matches: 14. Sequencing was performed on unstimulated CD4+ T cells sorted from spleen or lymph node cells, taken before transplant. The chain uses TRBV9 and TRBJ2-3; 7 bases are shared with TRBD2. This receptor was identified in a human donor who was the organ donor for an intestinal transplant. This CDR3 is CASSSLGWGSGSTDTQYF. In DNA form, the CDR3 reads TGTGCCAGCAGCTCACTAGGGTGGGGTAGCGGGAGCACAGATACGCAGTATTTT.